This T cell receptor beta chain was identified in a study of cytomegalovirus exposure and HLA in healthy donors. The junction had 1 base not matched to a gene; V was cut back by 2 bases and J by 1 base. CDR1 and CDR2 (germline): MNHEY, SVGAGI. This CDR3 comprises 15 residues. With respect to this clone: The antigen remains unidentified. At the DNA level, this CDR3 is encoded by other sequences in the same sample as well.

PCR involved 60 Vbeta and 13 Jbeta primers. TCRdb keeps only in-frame clones here, not all; method: immunoSEQ multiplex PCR. This sample has approximately 140,000 clones, with 70% to 80% found just once. Study findings and constraints: Cytomegalovirus status was reportedly diagnosed by the classifier with high sensitivity and specificity.

Sequencing was performed on PBMCs. The sequence derives from a male donor in good health and CMV-seronegative. The V gene is TRBV6-5, the J gene TRBJ2-7, with 11 positions matching TRBD1. CDR3 protein: CASSYRDRGSYEQYF. The DNA for the CDR3 is TGTGCCAGCAGTTACCGGGACAGGGGGTCCTACGAGCAGTACTTC.